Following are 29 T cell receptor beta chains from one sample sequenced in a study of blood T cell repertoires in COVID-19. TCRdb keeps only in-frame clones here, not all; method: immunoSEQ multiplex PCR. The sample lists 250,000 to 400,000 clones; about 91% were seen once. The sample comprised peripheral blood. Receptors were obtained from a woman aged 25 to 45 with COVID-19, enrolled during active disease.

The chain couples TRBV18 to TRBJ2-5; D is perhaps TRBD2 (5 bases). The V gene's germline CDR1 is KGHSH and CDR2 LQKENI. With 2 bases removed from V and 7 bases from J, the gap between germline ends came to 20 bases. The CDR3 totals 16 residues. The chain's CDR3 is CASSPRSGDFLGTQYF. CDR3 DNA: TGTGCCAGCTCACCAAGGAGCGGTGATTTCTTAGGGACCCAGTACTTC.

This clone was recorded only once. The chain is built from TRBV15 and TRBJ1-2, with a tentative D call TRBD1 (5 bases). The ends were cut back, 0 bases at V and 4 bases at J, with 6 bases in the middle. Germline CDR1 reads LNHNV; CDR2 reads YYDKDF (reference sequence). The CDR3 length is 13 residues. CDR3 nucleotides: TGTGCCACCAGCAGAGATCAGGGCTATGGCTACACCTTC. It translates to CATSRDQGYGYTF.

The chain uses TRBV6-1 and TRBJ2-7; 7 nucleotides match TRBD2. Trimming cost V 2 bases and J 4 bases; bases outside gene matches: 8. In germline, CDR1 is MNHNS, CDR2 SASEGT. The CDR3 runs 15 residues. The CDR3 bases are TGTGCCAGCAGTGAACTGGCGGGGGAAGGATACGAGCAGTACTTC. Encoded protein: CASSELAGEGYEQYF.

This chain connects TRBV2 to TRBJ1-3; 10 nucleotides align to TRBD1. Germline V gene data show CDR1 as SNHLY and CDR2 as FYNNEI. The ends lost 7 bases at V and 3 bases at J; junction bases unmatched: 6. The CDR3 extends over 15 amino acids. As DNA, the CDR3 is TGTGCCAGCACCACCGGGACAGGGGTTGGAAACACCATATATTTT. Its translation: CASTTGTGVGNTIYF.

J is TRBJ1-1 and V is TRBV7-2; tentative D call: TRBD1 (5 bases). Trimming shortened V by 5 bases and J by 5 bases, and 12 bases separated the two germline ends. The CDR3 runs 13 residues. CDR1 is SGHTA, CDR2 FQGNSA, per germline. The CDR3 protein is CASSTSGGTEAFF. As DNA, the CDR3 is TGTGCCAGCAGCACCAGCGGGGGAACTGAAGCTTTCTTT.

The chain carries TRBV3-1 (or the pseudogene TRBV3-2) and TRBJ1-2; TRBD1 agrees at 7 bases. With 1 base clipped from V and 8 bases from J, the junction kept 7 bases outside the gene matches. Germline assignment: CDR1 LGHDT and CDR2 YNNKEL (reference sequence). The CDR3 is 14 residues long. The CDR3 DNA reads TGTGCCAGCAGCCAAGGTCTTCCGGGACAGGGCTACACCTTC. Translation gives CASSQGLPGQGYTF.

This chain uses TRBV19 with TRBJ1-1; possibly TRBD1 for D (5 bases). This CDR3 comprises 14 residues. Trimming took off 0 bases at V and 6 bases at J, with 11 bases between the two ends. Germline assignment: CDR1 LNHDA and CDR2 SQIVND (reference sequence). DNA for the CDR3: TGTGCCAGTAGTATAGATTCCCAGGGCGCTGAAGCTTTCTTT. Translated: CASSIDSQGAEAFF.

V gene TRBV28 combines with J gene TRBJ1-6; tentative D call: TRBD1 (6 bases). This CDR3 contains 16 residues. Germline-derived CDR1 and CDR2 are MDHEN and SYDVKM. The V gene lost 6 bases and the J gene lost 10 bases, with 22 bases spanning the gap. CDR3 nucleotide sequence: TGTGCCAGCAGCTTAGGGGGGAGGAGGGTAGGGTCACCCCTCCACTTT. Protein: CASSLGGRRVGSPLHF.

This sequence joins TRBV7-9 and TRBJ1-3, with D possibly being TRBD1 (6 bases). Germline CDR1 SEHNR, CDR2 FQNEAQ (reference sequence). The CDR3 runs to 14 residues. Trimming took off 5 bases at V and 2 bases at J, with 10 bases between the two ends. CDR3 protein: CASSPAGAGNTIYF. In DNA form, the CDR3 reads TGTGCCAGCAGCCCAGCAGGGGCTGGAAACACCATATATTTT.

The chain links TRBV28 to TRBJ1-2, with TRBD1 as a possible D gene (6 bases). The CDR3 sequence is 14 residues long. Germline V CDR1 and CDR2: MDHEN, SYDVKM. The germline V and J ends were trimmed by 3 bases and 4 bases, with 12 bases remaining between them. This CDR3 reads CASSFYGQIYGYTF. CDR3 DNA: TGTGCCAGCAGTTTTTACGGACAGATCTATGGCTACACCTTC.

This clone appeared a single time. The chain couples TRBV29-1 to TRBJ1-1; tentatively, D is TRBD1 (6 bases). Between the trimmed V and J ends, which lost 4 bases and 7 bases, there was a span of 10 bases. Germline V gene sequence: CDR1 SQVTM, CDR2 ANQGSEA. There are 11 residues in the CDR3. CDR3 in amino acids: CSVVIRGEAFF. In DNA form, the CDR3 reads TGCAGCGTTGTGATCAGGGGTGAAGCTTTCTTT.

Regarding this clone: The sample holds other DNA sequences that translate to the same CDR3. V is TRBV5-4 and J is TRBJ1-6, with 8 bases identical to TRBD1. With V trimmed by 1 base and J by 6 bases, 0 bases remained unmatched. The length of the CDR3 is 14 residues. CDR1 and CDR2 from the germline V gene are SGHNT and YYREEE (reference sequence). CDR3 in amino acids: CASSLTGGNSPLHF. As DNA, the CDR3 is TGTGCCAGCAGCTTGACAGGGGGTAATTCACCCCTCCACTTT.

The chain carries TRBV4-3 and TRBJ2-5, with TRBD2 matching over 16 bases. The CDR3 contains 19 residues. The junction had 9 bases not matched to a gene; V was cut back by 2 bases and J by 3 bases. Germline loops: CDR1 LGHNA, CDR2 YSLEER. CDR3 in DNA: TGCGCCAGCAGCCAACCTCCCGGGACTAGCGGGGGGGCCAAAGAGACCCAGTACTTC. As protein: CASSQPPGTSGGAKETQYF.

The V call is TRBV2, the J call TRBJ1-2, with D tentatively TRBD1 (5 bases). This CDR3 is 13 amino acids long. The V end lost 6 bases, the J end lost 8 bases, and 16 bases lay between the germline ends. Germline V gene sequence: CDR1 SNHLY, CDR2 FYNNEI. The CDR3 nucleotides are TGTGCCAGCAGCCCTGGGACCGGAGGGGGCTACACCTTC. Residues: CASSPGTGGGYTF.

In nucleotides, the CDR3 is TGTGCCAGCAGCTTAAGGAGCCGGGAGGGTGAAAAACTGTTTTTT. This sequence encodes CASSLRSREGEKLFF. The chain is built from TRBV11-2 and TRBJ1-4; D uncertain. The CDR3 sequence is 15 residues long. Germline lookup yields CDR1 SGHAT and CDR2 FQNNGV. V was clipped by 2 bases and J by 7 bases, with 14 bases between them.

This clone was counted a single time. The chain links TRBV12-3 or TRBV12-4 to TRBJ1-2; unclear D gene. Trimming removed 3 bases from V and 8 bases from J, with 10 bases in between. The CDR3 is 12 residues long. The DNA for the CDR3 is TGTGCCAGCAGTTTTAGCCTCGGGGGCTACACCTTC. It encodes CASSFSLGGYTF.

The CDR3 DNA follows: TGTGCCAGCACTCCTCTGGGCTCCTCCTACAATGAGCAGTTCTTC. Translated, it gives CASTPLGSSYNEQFF. This chain uses TRBV27 with TRBJ2-1; D uncertain. The CDR3 consists of 15 residues. V lost 7 bases, J lost 0 bases, and 13 bases lay in between. Germline V gene data show CDR1 as MNHEY and CDR2 as SMNVEV (reference sequence).

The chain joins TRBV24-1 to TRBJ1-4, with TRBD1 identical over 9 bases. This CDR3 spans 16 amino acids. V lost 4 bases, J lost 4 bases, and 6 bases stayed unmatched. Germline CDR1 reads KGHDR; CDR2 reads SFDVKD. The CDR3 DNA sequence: TGTGCCACCAGTGAAGCCGGGACAGGGCTTAATGAAAAACTGTTTTTT. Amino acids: CATSEAGTGLNEKLFF.

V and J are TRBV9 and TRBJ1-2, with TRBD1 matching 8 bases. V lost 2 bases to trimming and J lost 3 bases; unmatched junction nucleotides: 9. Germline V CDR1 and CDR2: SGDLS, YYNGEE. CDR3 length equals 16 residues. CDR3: CASSVNPQGADYGYTF. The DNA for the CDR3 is TGTGCCAGCAGCGTTAACCCTCAGGGGGCCGACTATGGCTACACCTTC.

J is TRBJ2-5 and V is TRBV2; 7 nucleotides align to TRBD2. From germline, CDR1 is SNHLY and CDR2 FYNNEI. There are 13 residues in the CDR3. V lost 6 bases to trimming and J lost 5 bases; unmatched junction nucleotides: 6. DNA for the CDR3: TGTGCCAGCAGCAGGGATAGCGGGGAGACCCAGTACTTC. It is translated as CASSRDSGETQYF.

The DNA of the CDR3 is TGTGCCAGCAGCGAAACCGCGGGAACAGGTCAGCCCCAGCATTTT. It encodes CASSETAGTGQPQHF. The chain uses TRBV11-2 and TRBJ1-5; perhaps TRBD1 as D (5 bases). V dropped 5 bases and J dropped 6 bases, with 17 bases sitting between them. CDR3 length: 15 amino acids. Germline CDR1 is SGHAT and CDR2 is FQNNGV.

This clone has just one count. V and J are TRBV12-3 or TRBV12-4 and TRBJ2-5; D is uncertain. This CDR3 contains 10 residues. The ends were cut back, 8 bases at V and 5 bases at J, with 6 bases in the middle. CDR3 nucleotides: TGTGCCAGCGCCCGGGAGACCCAGTACTTC. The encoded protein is CASARETQYF.

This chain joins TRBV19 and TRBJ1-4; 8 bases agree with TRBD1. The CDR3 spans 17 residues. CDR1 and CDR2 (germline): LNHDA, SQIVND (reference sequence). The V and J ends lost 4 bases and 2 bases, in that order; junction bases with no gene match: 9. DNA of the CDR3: TGTGCCAGTAGTAAAGAGCGACAGGGGAGGACTAATGAAAAACTGTTTTTT. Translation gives CASSKERQGRTNEKLFF.

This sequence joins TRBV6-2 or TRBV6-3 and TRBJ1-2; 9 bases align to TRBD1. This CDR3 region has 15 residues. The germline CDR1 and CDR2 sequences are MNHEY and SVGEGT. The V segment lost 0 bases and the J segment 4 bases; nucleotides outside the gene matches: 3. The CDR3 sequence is CASSYSGTGTYGYTF. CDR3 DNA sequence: TGTGCCAGCAGTTACTCCGGGACAGGGACCTATGGCTACACCTTC.

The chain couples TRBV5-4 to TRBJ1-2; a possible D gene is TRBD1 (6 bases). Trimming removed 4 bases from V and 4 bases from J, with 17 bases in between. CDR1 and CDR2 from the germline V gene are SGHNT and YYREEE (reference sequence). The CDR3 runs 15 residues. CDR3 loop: CASSHRQVSGYGYTF. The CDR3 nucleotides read TGTGCCAGCAGCCACAGACAGGTCTCTGGCTATGGCTACACCTTC.

The CDR3 bases are TGTGCCACCAGTGACCCCGGAACTAGCGGGAAGAATGAGCAGTTCTTC. Its protein is CATSDPGTSGKNEQFF. The V gene is TRBV24-1, the J gene TRBJ2-1; the match to TRBD2 covers 10 bases. Germline-derived CDR1 and CDR2 are KGHDR and SFDVKD. With V trimmed by 4 bases and J by 7 bases, 9 bases remained unmatched. The CDR3 consists of 16 residues.

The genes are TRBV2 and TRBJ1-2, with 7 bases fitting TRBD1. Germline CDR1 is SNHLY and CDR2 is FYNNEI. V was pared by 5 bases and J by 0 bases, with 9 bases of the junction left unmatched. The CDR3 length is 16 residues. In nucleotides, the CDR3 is TGTGCCAGCAGTATTCCGGGACAGCTAACTAACTATGGCTACACCTTC. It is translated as CASSIPGQLTNYGYTF.

As DNA, the CDR3 is TGTGCCAGCAGCTTCGAGAGGGGGCGGCAGTACTTC. As protein: CASSFERGRQYF. V gene TRBV11-1 combines with J gene TRBJ2-5; 7 bases match TRBD1. Germline V gene data show CDR1 as SGHAT and CDR2 as FQDESV (reference sequence). The CDR3 is 12 amino acids. With 3 bases clipped from V and 11 bases from J, the junction kept 6 bases outside the gene matches.

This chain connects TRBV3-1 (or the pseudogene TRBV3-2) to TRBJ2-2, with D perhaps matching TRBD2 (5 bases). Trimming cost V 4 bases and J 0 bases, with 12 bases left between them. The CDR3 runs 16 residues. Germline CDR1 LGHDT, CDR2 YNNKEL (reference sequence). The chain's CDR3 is CASSLRLGANTGELFF. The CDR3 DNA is TGTGCCAGCAGCCTCCGACTCGGGGCGAACACCGGGGAGCTGTTTTTT.